The present entry profiles one TCR beta chain with its context. This sample is drawn from a study of human thymus T cells. Thymus tissue for the work was resected from patients undergoing corrective heart surgery. The protocol was immunoSEQ multiplex PCR, while the TCRdb copy is restricted to in-frame clones and leaves out a portion. The data show more than 70,000 clones, approximately 96% seen once. Sequencing was carried out using thymus tissue. This receptor was taken from a boy in the first two years of life with a congenital heart defect but otherwise immunologically healthy.

The CDR3 loop is CASSEGNTEAFF. CDR3 in DNA: TGTGCCAGCAGCGAAGGGAACACTGAAGCTTTCTTT. J is TRBJ1-1 and V is TRBV5-4; D is unclear. Per germline, CDR1 SGHNT and CDR2 YYREEE (reference sequence). Trimming shortened V by 4 bases and J by 1 base, and 5 bases separated the two germline ends. This CDR3 has 12 residues. The full variable domain, with the rest looked up from reference TRBV5-4 and TRBJ1-1, is ETGVTQSPTHLIKTRGQQVTLRCSSQSGHNTVSWYQQALGQGPQFIFQYYREEENGRGNFPPRFSGLQFPNYSSELNVNALELDDSALYLCASSEGNTEAFFGQGTRLTVV.